This TCR beta chain was captured by sequencing in a study of CD8+CD57+ T cells in acquired aplastic anemia. The overall study: Sorted CD4+ and CD8+ cell DNA averaged around 3 ug. Average CD4+ read depth in healthy donors was around 9.9 million reads. General study points: Statistical testing detected no significant gap in CD8+ Simpson's diversity between patients and controls.

The CDR3 extends over 16 amino acids. J gave up 5 bases and V 3 bases, and 9 bases lay outside the gene matches. Germline V gives CDR1 DFQATT, CDR2 SNEGSKA (reference sequence). Turning to this clonotype: Its antigen is not identified.

The study profiled TCR beta VDJ and CDR3 using genomic DNA as template. TCRdb passed the reads through MiXCR, listing each CDR3 protein once. The top ten clones hold around 28% of a sample with some 210,000 distinct CDR3 sequences, over 60% of them seen once. Sequenced sample: sorted CD4+, CD8+, or CD8+CD57+ T cells (not recorded which) from PBMCs. The gene calls are TRBV20-1 and TRBJ2-3; 12 nucleotides align to TRBD2. The TCR was taken from a human donor in good health. CDR3: CSAREASGGARDTQYF. CDR3 nucleotide sequence: TGCAGTGCTAGGGAGGCTAGCGGGGGGGCCAGAGATACGCAGTATTTT.